This passage covers 30 T cell receptor beta chains from one sample sequenced in a study of cytomegalovirus exposure and HLA in healthy donors. Vbeta (60) and Jbeta (13) primers were used in the PCR. Produced via immunoSEQ multiplex PCR; TCRdb's table is partial and in-frame only. Of about 150,000 clones detected, around 80% appear once; the ten largest clones hold roughly 4%. The sample was PBMCs. The source of these receptors is a woman between 40 and 50 years old in good health and CMV-seronegative.

V gene TRBV18 combines with J gene TRBJ1-1; TRBD1 agrees at 8 bases. The trim removed 3 bases at V and 3 bases at J, leaving 9 bases unmatched. CDR3 length equals 16 residues. The germline V gene encodes CDR1 KGHSH and CDR2 LQKENI. The CDR3: CASSPYFDRGDTEAFF. The CDR3 DNA follows: TGTGCCAGCTCACCGTACTTCGACAGGGGAGACACTGAAGCTTTCTTT.

CDR3 protein: CASSFEGQRVNTEAFF. In nucleotides, the CDR3 is TGTGCCAGCAGTTTTGAGGGGCAGCGGGTGAACACTGAAGCTTTCTTT. V is TRBV27 and J is TRBJ1-1; TRBD1 might be the D (5 bases). Per the germline V gene, CDR1 is MNHEY and CDR2 is SMNVEV (reference sequence). Trimming left V 3 bases short and J 0 bases short, with 14 bases between. CDR3 length: 16 amino acids.

V and J are TRBV18 and TRBJ2-7; D is uncertain. V was shortened by 2 bases and J by 2 bases, with 4 bases between the two germline ends. The CDR3 spans 12 residues. The germline V gene encodes CDR1 KGHSH and CDR2 LQKENI. The CDR3 here is CASSPGPYEQYF. The DNA for the CDR3 is TGTGCCAGCTCACCAGGCCCCTACGAGCAGTACTTC.

CDR3: CASSLGGEPSFNTGELFF. For the CDR3, the DNA is TGTGCCAGCAGCTTAGGGGGGGAGCCCTCTTTTAACACCGGGGAGCTGTTTTTT. This chain connects TRBV7-6 to TRBJ2-2, with TRBD2 as a possible D gene (6 bases). V shed 1 base and J shed 2 bases, with 17 bases lying between them. The CDR3 covers 18 residues. CDR1 is SGHVS and CDR2 is FNYEAQ in the germline V gene.

V and J are TRBV27 and TRBJ2-2, with 8 bases fitting TRBD1. Looked up from germline, CDR1 is MNHEY and CDR2 is SMNVEV (reference sequence). CDR3 length equals 14 residues. J lost 4 bases, V lost 6 bases, and 4 bases had no gene match. CDR3 coding DNA: TGTGCCAGCAGGCAGACAGGGGCCACCGGGGAGCTGTTTTTT. This sequence encodes CASRQTGATGELFF.

V and J are TRBV7-6 and TRBJ2-7; TRBD1 matches at 9 bases. Unmatched junction bases numbered 10, after V lost 5 bases and J lost 5 bases. Germline V CDR1 and CDR2: SGHVS, FNYEAQ. The CDR3 sequence is 15 residues long. In DNA form, the CDR3 reads TGTGCCAGCAGCACGCTGTACAGGGGGCCAAACGAGCAGTACTTC. Its translation is CASSTLYRGPNEQYF.

The chain links TRBV5-6 to TRBJ2-3; 10 bases agree with TRBD2. This CDR3 comprises 17 residues. CDR1 SGHDT and CDR2 YYEEEE come from the germline V gene. The junction had 9 bases not matched to a gene; V was cut back by 3 bases and J by 2 bases. The CDR3 DNA reads as TGTGCCAGCAGCTACATAGCGGGAGGCCTCCTCACAGATACGCAGTATTTT. Protein sequence: CASSYIAGGLLTDTQYF.

The rearrangement joins TRBV6-1 to TRBJ1-3; D ambiguous. The CDR3 has 15 residues. In germline, CDR1 is MNHNS, CDR2 SASEGT. V dropped 3 bases and J dropped 0 bases, with 9 bases sitting between them. The CDR3 sequence: CASSERLASGNTIYF. CDR3 nucleotides: TGTGCCAGCAGTGAGCGGCTCGCCTCTGGAAACACCATATATTTT.

The chain uses TRBV9 and TRBJ1-2; 9 bases are a match to TRBD1. The CDR3 spans 14 residues. V shed 3 bases, J shed 4 bases, and the junction held 4 bases outside the gene matches. Germline V gene sequence: CDR1 SGDLS, CDR2 YYNGEE. CDR3 sequence (DNA): TGTGCCAGCAGCGCGGGACAGGGCGGCTATGGCTACACCTTC. Residues: CASSAGQGGYGYTF. Supplemented by reference TRBV9 and TRBJ1-2, the full variable domain reads DSGVTQTPKHLITATGQRVTLRCSPRSGDLSVYWYQQSLDQGLQFLIQYYNGEERAKGNILERFSAQQFPDLHSELNLSSLELGDSALYFCASSAGQGGYGYTFGSGTRLTVV.

V usage is TRBV4-1 and J usage is TRBJ2-7, with 11 bases lining up with TRBD2. Germline V gene sequence: CDR1 MGHRA, CDR2 YSYEKL. CDR3 length equals 15 residues. V trimming: 4 bases; J trimming: 4 bases; junction bases outside the gene matches: 6. The CDR3 region has the DNA TGCGCCAGCAGCCCTACTAGCGGGAGTGCGTACGAGCAGTACTTC. As protein: CASSPTSGSAYEQYF.

The chain employs TRBV19 and TRBJ2-5; 8 nucleotides match TRBD1. Trimming took 6 bases from V and 1 from J; bases not matched to a gene: 10. The CDR3 sequence is 16 residues long. CDR1 and CDR2 (germline): LNHDA, SQIVND (reference sequence). The CDR3 region has the DNA TGTGCCAGTAGACCTAGACAGGGGTCCCCCCAAGAGACCCAGTACTTC. Protein product: CASRPRQGSPQETQYF. Full variable domain (rest looked up from reference TRBV19 and TRBJ2-5): DGGITQSPKYLFRKEGQNVTLSCEQNLNHDAMYWYRQDPGQGLRLIYYSQIVNDFQKGDIAEGYSVSREKKESFPLTVTSAQKNPTAFYLCASRPRQGSPQETQYFGPGTRLLVL.

The chain is built from TRBV10-1 and TRBJ1-1; TRBD1 agrees at 7 bases. The germline CDR1 and CDR2 sequences are WNHNN and SYGVQD (reference sequence). Trimming removed 6 bases from V and 1 base from J; junction bases left unmatched: 5. This CDR3 comprises 14 residues. The CDR3 DNA is TGCGCCAGCAGCCCGGGACAGCCGAACACTGAAGCTTTCTTT. This codes for CASSPGQPNTEAFF.

The chain carries TRBV7-9 and TRBJ1-6; weak D call: TRBD1 (6 bases). Germline assignment: CDR1 SEHNR and CDR2 FQNEAQ (reference sequence). The CDR3 covers 15 residues. Trimming took 5 bases from V and 10 from J, leaving 18 bases between them. The CDR3 region is CASSLTGKENSPLHF. CDR3 nucleotide sequence: TGTGCCAGCAGCCTTACAGGGAAGGAGAACTCACCCCTCCACTTT.

The chain joins TRBV5-1 to TRBJ2-3, with 7 bases matching TRBD1. This CDR3 spans 15 amino acids. V was pared by 0 bases and J by 1 base, with 2 bases of the junction left unmatched. Germline CDR1 reads SGHRS; CDR2 reads YFSETQ. This CDR3 reads CASSLDGQGTDTQYF. The CDR3 nucleotides read TGCGCCAGCAGCTTGGACGGACAGGGCACAGATACGCAGTATTTT. The full variable domain, with the rest looked up from reference TRBV5-1 and TRBJ2-3, is KAGVTQTPRYLIKTRGQQVTLSCSPISGHRSVSWYQQTPGQGLQFLFEYFSETQRNKGNFPGRFSGRQFSNSRSEMNVSTLELGDSALYLCASSLDGQGTDTQYFGPGTRLTVL.

The chain combines TRBV4-2 with TRBJ2-3; perhaps TRBD2 as D (6 bases). The CDR3 spans 17 residues. V dropped 3 bases and J dropped 2 bases, with 18 bases sitting between them. Germline loops: CDR1 LGHNA, CDR2 YNFKEQ. The DNA for the CDR3 is TGTGCCAGCAGCCAGAACCCTCCGGGACTTAACACAGATACGCAGTATTTT. It codes for CASSQNPPGLNTDTQYF.

J is TRBJ2-3 and V is TRBV21-1; TRBD1 is the table's D call and was not checked against the DNA. TRBV21-1 is marked as a pseudogene. The CDR3 runs 14 residues. CDR3 residues: CAPERGASTDTQYF. For the CDR3, the DNA is TGTGCACCCGAAAGGGGCGCTAGCACAGATACGCAGTATTTT.

This clone was detected once. The genes are TRBV4-1 and TRBJ1-5; D is unclear. This CDR3 is 14 amino acids long. Per the germline V gene, CDR1 is MGHRA and CDR2 is YSYEKL. V lost 0 bases and J lost 0, with 3 bases in between. Here the CDR3 DNA reads TGCGCCAGCAGCCAAGACAGTAGCAATCAGCCCCAGCATTTT. It encodes CASSQDSSNQPQHF.

This clone is labeled as medium-sized. The chain joins TRBV6-1 to TRBJ1-4, with a tentative D call TRBD1 (5 bases). The V end lost 6 bases, the J end lost 3 bases, and 14 bases lay between the germline ends. The CDR3 runs to 15 residues. The V gene's germline CDR1 is MNHNS and CDR2 SASEGT. CDR3: CASSASTEPNEKLFF. Here the CDR3 DNA reads TGTGCCAGCAGCGCTTCGACAGAGCCTAATGAAAAACTGTTTTTT.

The chain combines TRBV5-8 with TRBJ2-5; 7 bases line up with TRBD1. The CDR3 covers 14 residues. Looked up from germline, CDR1 is SGHTS and CDR2 is YDEGEE. The ends lost 5 bases at V and 5 bases at J; junction bases unmatched: 9. CDR3 sequence: CASRRDRAAETQYF. The CDR3 nucleotides read TGTGCCAGCAGGCGCGACAGGGCGGCGGAGACCCAGTACTTC. Variable domain in full (rest from reference TRBV5-8 and TRBJ2-5): EAGVTQSPTHLIKTRGQQATLRCSPISGHTSVYWYQQALGLGLQFLLWYDEGEERNRGNFPPRFSGRQFPNYSSELNVNALELEDSALYLCASRRDRAAETQYFGPGTRLLVL.

The rearrangement joins TRBV5-4 to TRBJ1-2; tentatively, D is TRBD1 (5 bases). Germline CDR1 reads SGHNT; CDR2 reads YYREEE (reference sequence). This CDR3 comprises 15 residues. V lost 0 bases to trimming and J lost 6 bases, with 15 bases between them. DNA for the CDR3: TGTGCCAGCAGCTTGGCCTCCGGGGGAGTCAATGGCTACACCTTC. It specifies CASSLASGGVNGYTF.

The chain has TRBV6-6 and TRBJ2-7; 8 bases agree with TRBD1. The germline gives CDR1 MNHNY, CDR2 SVGAGI (reference sequence). V shed 0 bases, J shed 4 bases, and the junction held 2 bases outside the gene matches. The CDR3 is 14 residues long. The CDR3 DNA sequence: TGTGCCAGCAGTTACTCGACAGGGGTTTACGAGCAGTACTTC. This gives the protein CASSYSTGVYEQYF.

The V call is TRBV29-1, the J call TRBJ2-5, with a tentative D call TRBD2 (6 bases). In germline, CDR1 is SQVTM, CDR2 ANQGSEA. This CDR3 region has 13 residues. Trimming removed 4 bases at V and 11 bases at J, with 20 bases between. In DNA, the CDR3 is TGCAGCGTTGGGGGCCCCCAGGGCGGGGAGCAGTACTTC. Protein: CSVGGPQGGEQYF.

This rearrangement joins TRBV11-2 to TRBJ2-1; 7 bases fit TRBD1. The CDR3 is made up of 15 amino acids. Losses at the gene ends were 5 bases for V and 2 bases for J; bases not matched to a gene: 6. Per germline, CDR1 SGHAT and CDR2 FQNNGV. CDR3 protein: CASSPGQVTYNEQFF. CDR3 nucleotides: TGTGCCAGCAGCCCCGGACAGGTTACCTACAATGAGCAGTTCTTC.

By share, this clone counts as medium-sized. V is TRBV5-4 and J is TRBJ2-4; TRBD1 aligns across 7 bases. The CDR3 sequence is 13 residues long. Germline V gene lookup returns CDR1 SGHNT and CDR2 YYREEE (reference sequence). Trimming removed 1 base from V and 5 bases from J; junction bases left unmatched: 0. CDR3 bases: TGTGCCAGCAGCTTGACAGGGGAAAACATTCAGTACTTC. Translating it yields CASSLTGENIQYF.

The rearrangement uses TRBV6-6 and TRBJ2-1; D is unclear. V lost 5 bases, J lost 0 bases, and 11 bases lay in between. The V gene's germline CDR1 is MNHNY and CDR2 SVGAGI (reference sequence). The CDR3 consists of 15 residues. CDR3 nucleotide sequence: TGTGCCAGCAGTCTCGGTCGAAGCTCCTACAATGAGCAGTTCTTC. It codes for CASSLGRSSYNEQFF.

For the CDR3, the DNA is TGCGCCAGCAGCTCCGGGACTAGCGGAAGCACAGATACGCAGTATTTT. This encodes CASSSGTSGSTDTQYF. The chain couples TRBV5-1 to TRBJ2-3, with 11 bases identical to TRBD2. The CDR3 consists of 16 residues. Trimming removed 3 bases from V and 0 bases from J; junction bases left unmatched: 3. Germline-derived CDR1 and CDR2 are SGHRS and YFSETQ.

This chain uses TRBV6-1 with TRBJ2-3, with D tentatively TRBD2 (5 bases). This CDR3 spans 14 amino acids. Germline CDR1 and CDR2: MNHNS and SASEGT. The ends were cut back, 1 base at V and 4 bases at J, with 9 bases in the middle. The CDR3 reads CASSEGAAPDTQYF. The CDR3 nucleotides are TGTGCCAGCAGTGAAGGAGCGGCCCCAGATACGCAGTATTTT.

This sequence joins TRBV29-1 and TRBJ2-3; tentatively, D is TRBD2 (5 bases). Per the germline V gene, CDR1 is SQVTM and CDR2 is ANQGSEA. Trimming removed 3 bases from V and 6 bases from J, with 16 bases in between. This CDR3 is 14 amino acids long. DNA of the CDR3: TGCAGCGTTGACGGACTCGTTGGGGTCGATACGCAGTATTTT. This encodes CSVDGLVGVDTQYF.

This chain joins TRBV4-1 and TRBJ1-6; 7 bases fit TRBD1. With V trimmed by 1 base and J by 10 bases, 7 bases remained unmatched. CDR1 and CDR2 from the germline V gene are MGHRA and YSYEKL. The CDR3 loop spans 15 amino acids. CDR3 residues: CASSQADREESPLHF. The CDR3 region has the DNA TGCGCCAGCAGCCAAGCAGACAGGGAAGAATCACCCCTCCACTTT.

The gene calls are TRBV28 and TRBJ1-6; D not resolved. Germline V gives CDR1 MDHEN, CDR2 SYDVKM. Trimming stripped 2 bases from V and 5 bases from J, with 10 bases between. CDR3 length: 15 residues. CDR3 in DNA: TGTGCCAGCAGTTTAAGCACCGCGAATAATTCACCCCTCCACTTT. Translation: CASSLSTANNSPLHF.